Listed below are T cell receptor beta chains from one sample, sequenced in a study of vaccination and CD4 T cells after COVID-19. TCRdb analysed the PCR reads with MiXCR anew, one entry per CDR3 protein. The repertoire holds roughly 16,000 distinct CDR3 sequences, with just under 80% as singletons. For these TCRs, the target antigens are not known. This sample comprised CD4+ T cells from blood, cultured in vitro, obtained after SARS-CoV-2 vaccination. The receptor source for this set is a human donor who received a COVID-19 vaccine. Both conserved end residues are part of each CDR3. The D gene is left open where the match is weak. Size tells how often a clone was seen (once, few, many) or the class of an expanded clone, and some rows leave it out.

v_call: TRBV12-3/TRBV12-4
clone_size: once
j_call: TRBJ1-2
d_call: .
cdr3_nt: TGTGCCAGCAGCGCTGGCATGGGGTCCTATGGCTACACCTTC
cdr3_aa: CASSAGMGSYGYTF

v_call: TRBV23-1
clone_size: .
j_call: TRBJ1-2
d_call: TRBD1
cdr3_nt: TGCGCCAGCAGGATGACAGGGGGCAATGGCTACACCTTC
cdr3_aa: CASRMTGGNGYTF

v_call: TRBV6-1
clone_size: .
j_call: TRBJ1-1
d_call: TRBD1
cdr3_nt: TGTGCCACCATCCCAAGGGGGCTAGGCGGTGAAGCTTTCTTT
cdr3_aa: CATIPRGLGGEAFF

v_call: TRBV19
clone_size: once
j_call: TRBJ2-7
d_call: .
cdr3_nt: TGTGCCAGTAGTATAGATTTCAGGGGGGCCTACGAGCAGTACTTC
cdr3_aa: CASSIDFRGAYEQYF

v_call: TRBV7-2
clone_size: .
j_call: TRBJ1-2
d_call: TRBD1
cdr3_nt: TGTGCCAGCAGCTCTAGGACAGGGGGGATATATGGCTACACCTTC
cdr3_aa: CASSSRTGGIYGYTF

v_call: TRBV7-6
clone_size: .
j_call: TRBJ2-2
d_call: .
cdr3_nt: TGTGCCAGCAGCTTAGACCCAGGGATTGACACCGGGGAGCTGTTTTTT
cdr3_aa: CASSLDPGIDTGELFF

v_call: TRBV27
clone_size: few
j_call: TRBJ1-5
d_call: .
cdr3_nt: TGTGCCAGCAGTCCGACAGATAGCAATCAGCCCCAGCATTTT
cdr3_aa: CASSPTDSNQPQHF

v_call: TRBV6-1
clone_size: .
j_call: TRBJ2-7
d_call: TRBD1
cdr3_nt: TGTGCCAGCACCACGGGACAGGGGTCCTACGAGCAGTACTTC
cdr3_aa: CASTTGQGSYEQYF

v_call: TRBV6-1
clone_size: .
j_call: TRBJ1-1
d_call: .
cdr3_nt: TGTGCCAGCAGTGAAGGCTCGGATGGGAACACTGAAGCTTTCTTT
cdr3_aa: CASSEGSDGNTEAFF

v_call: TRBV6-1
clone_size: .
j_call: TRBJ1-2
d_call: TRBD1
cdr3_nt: TGTGCCATCAGTGAGGGGGACAGCCCCAACTATGGCTACACCTTC
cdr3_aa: CAISEGDSPNYGYTF

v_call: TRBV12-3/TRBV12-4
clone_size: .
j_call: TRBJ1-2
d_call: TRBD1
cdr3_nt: TGTGCCAGCAGTCCTCCGGGACAGGGAACGAGGTATGGCTACACCTTC
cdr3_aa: CASSPPGQGTRYGYTF

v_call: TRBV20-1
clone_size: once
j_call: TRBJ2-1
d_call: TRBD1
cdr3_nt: TGCAGTGCTAGTATTCGGACAGGGGCAAATGAGCAGTTCTTC
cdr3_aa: CSASIRTGANEQFF

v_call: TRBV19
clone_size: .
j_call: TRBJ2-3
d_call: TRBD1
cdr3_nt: TGTGCCAGTAGCATTCGGACAGGGGGGGCCTCGGCGGATACGCAGTATTTT
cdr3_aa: CASSIRTGGASADTQYF

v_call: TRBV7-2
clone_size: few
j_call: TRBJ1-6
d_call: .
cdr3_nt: TGTGCCAGCAGCTTATCCCGGGGGAGGGAACCCCTCCACTTT
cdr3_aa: CASSLSRGREPLHF

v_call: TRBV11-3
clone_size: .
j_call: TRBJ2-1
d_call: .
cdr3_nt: TGTGCCAGCAGCTTAGACAGCCTAAATGAGCAGTTCTTC
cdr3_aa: CASSLDSLNEQFF

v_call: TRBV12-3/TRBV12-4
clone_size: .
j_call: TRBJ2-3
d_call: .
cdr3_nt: TGTGCCAGCAGTTTCGGAAGCACAGATACGCAGTATTTT
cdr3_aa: CASSFGSTDTQYF

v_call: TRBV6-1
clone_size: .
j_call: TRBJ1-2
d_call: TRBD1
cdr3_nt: TGTGCCAGCAGTCAGAGGACAGGGCAGAAGGATGGCTACACCTTC
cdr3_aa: CASSQRTGQKDGYTF

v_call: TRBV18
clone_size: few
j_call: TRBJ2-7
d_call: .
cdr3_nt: TGTGCCAGCTCACCGAACTGGACAGTCTACGAGCAGTACTTC
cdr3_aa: CASSPNWTVYEQYF

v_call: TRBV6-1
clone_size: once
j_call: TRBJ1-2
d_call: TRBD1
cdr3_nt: TGTGCCAGCAGACTGACTTCAGGGGGCAGGGATGGCTACACCTTC
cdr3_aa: CASRLTSGGRDGYTF

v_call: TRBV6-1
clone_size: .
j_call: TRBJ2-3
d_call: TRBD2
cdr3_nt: TGTGCCAGCAGTGAGGCGCGGGGGGTTGGAGATACGCAGTATTTT
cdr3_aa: CASSEARGVGDTQYF

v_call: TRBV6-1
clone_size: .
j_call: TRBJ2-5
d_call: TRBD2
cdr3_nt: TGTGCCAGCAGTCGAGCGGGGGGGGGAGAGACCCAGTACTTC
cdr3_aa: CASSRAGGGETQYF

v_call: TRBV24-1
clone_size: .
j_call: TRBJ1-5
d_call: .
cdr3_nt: TGTGCCACCAGCATGGCAGGGACACATCAGCCCCAGCATTTT
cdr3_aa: CATSMAGTHQPQHF

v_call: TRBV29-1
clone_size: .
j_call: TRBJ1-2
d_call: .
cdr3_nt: TGCAGCGTTGTGGGGAGACAGGTTTCCTACACCTTC
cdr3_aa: CSVVGRQVSYTF

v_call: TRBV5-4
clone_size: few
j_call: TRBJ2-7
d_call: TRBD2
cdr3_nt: TGTGCCAGCAGCATTGTAGCGGGTTTGGAAACCTACGAGCAGTACTTC
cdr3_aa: CASSIVAGLETYEQYF

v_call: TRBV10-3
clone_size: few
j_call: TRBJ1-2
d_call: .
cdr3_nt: TGTGCCATCAGTGAGGCCCCCCAAAGCTATGGCTACACCTTC
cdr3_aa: CAISEAPQSYGYTF

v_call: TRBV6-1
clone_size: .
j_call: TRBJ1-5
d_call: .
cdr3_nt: TGTGCCAGCAGAGGACAGAACAATCAGCCCCAGCATTTT
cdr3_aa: CASRGQNNQPQHF

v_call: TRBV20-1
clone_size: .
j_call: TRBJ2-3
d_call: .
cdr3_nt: TGCAGTGCTACCCCAGGGGGCACAGATACGCAGTATTTT
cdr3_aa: CSATPGGTDTQYF

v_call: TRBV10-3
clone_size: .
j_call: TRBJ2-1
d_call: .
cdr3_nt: TGTGCCATCAGTGAGGGACAGAGCTCCTACAATGAGCAGTTCTTC
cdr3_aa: CAISEGQSSYNEQFF

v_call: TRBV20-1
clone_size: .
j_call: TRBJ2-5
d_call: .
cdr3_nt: TGCAGTGCTAGAGATTTTGGGGGGGGGCCAGAGACCCAGTACTTC
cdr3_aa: CSARDFGGGPETQYF

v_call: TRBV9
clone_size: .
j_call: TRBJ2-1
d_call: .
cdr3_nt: TGTGCCAGCAGCGAGGGGGTCCTCCCTTGGAATGAGCAGTTCTTC
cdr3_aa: CASSEGVLPWNEQFF

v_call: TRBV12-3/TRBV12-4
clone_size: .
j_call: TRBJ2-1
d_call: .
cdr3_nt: TGTGCCAGCACCCGCCTACACACAGCCCTAAATGAGCAGTTCTTC
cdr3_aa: CASTRLHTALNEQFF

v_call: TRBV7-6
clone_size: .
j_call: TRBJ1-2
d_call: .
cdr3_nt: TGTGCCAGCAGCGCCAAAACCGGGACACTGGGAGGCTACACCTTC
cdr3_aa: CASSAKTGTLGGYTF

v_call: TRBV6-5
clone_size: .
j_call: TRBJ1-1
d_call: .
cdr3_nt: TGTGCCAGCAGTTACCGGCAGAAAACTGAAGCTTTCTTT
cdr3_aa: CASSYRQKTEAFF

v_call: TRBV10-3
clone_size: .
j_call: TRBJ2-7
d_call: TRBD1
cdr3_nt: TGTGCCATCAAAACGGGACAGGGGTACTCCTACGAGCAGTACTTC
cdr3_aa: CAIKTGQGYSYEQYF

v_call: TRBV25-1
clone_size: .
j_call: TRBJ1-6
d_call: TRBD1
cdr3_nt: TGTGCCAGCAGTGGAGGACAGGGGGCTAGTTCACCCCTCCACTTT
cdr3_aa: CASSGGQGASSPLHF

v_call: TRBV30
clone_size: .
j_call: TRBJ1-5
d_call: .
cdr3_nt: TGTGCCTGGAGTGTTTCAGGGCAGCCCCAGCATTTT
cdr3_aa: CAWSVSGQPQHF

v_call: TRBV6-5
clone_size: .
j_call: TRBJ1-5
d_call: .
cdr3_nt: TGTGCCAGCAGTTACTCGATACGACAAAATCAGCCCCAGCATTTT
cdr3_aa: CASSYSIRQNQPQHF

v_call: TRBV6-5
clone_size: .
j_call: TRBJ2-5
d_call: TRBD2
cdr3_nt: TGTGCCAGCAGTTACCGGGGCAGTTACGGGGCGTTCACCGGGACTAGCGGGGGAGAGACCCAGTACTTC
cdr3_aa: CASSYRGSYGAFTGTSGGETQYF

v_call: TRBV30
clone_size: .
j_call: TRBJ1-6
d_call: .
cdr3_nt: TGTGCCTGGAGTGCGGAGTATAATTCACCCCTCCACTTT
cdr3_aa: CAWSAEYNSPLHF

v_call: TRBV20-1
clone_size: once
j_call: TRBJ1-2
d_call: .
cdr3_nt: TGCAGTGCTAGAGATGTGGCAGCCATTTACTATGGCTACACCTTC
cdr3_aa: CSARDVAAIYYGYTF

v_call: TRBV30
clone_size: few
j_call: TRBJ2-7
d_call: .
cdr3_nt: TGTGCCTCGGAACAGGGAAACTACGAGCAGTACTTC
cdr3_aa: CASEQGNYEQYF

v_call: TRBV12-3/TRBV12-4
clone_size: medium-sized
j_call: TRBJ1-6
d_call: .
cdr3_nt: TGTGCCAGCAGTCGGATTGGTTACGGGAGCTCCTATAATTCACCCCTCCACTTT
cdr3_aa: CASSRIGYGSSYNSPLHF

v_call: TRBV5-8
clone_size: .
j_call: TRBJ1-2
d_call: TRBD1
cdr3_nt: TGTGCTAGCGCCACGGGACAGGGTAGGACTGGCTACACCTTC
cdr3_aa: CASATGQGRTGYTF

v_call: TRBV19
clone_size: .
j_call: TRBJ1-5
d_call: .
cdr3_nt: TGTGCCAGTAGTCCCCTGACAGGCCAGGATAGCAATCAGCCCCAGCATTTT
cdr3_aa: CASSPLTGQDSNQPQHF

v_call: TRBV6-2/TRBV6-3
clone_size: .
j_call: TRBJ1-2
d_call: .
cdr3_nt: TGTGCCAGCAGTTACTCCCAGGACTATGGCTACACCTTC
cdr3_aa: CASSYSQDYGYTF

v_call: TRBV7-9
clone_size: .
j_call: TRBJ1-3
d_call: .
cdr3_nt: TGTGCCAGCAACACACAGGGTGCGAGTTTTGGAAACACCATATATTTT
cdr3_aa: CASNTQGASFGNTIYF

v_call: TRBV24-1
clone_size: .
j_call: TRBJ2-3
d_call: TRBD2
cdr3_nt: TGTGCCACCAGTGAGCCACTAGCGTCTAGCACAGATACGCAGTATTTT
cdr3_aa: CATSEPLASSTDTQYF

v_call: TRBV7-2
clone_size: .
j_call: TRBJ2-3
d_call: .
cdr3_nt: TGTGCCAGCAGCTTAGTGTCGGGCTTCACAGATACGCAGTATTTT
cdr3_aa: CASSLVSGFTDTQYF

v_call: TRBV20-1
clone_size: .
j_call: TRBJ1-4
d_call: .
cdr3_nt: TGCAGTGCTAGAGATGGGGGGCGGCTCCTGTTTTTT
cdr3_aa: CSARDGGRLLFF

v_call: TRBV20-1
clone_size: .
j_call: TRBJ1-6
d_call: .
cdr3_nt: TGCAGTGCTAGAGAGTTTGGAGTTTTCTCCTATAATTCACCCCTCCACTTT
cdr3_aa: CSAREFGVFSYNSPLHF

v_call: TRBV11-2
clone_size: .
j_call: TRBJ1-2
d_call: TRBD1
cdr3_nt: TGTGCCAGCAGCCGAAACCGGGACAGGGGGCTGAACTATGGCTACACCTTC
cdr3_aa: CASSRNRDRGLNYGYTF

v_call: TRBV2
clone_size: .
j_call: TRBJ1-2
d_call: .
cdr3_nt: TGTGCCAGCAGTGCAGGGTATAGTGGCTACACCTTC
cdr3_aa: CASSAGYSGYTF

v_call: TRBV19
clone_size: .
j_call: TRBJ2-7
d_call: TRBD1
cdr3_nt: TGTGCCAGTACCTCGACAGGGGGGTCCGGTTACGAGCAGTACTTC
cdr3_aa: CASTSTGGSGYEQYF